The following is a T cell receptor (beta chain) sequence with its context. CDR3 size: 16 residues. The V and J ends lost 4 bases and 0 bases, in that order; junction bases with no gene match: 5. Germline V gives CDR1 SGHNT, CDR2 YYREEE (reference sequence). Under the authors' procedure: From reference gene primer amplification, estimates of nucleated cell counts were derived. Generated by immunoSEQ multiplex PCR, the TCRdb table keeps only in-frame clones and is missing some. That table gives V, J and clone size, and the DNA gave D and trimming. The table includes approximately 99,000 clones, over 65% detected once. This entry belongs to a study of blood T cell repertoires in COVID-19. Overall study context: Material from acute and convalescent COVID-19 was sourced from the United States, Italy and Spain. T cells, B-cell-depleted T cells, or PBMCs supplied cDNA or gDNA.

This rearrangement joins TRBV5-4 to TRBJ2-1; 9 nucleotides align to TRBD1. The sequence came from a woman between 40 and 50 years old with acute or convalescent COVID-19. Material for sequencing was peripheral blood. CDR3 protein: CASSTGQGSSYNEQFF. For the CDR3, the DNA is TGTGCCAGCAGCACCGGACAGGGGAGCTCCTACAATGAGCAGTTCTTC.